The 15 T cell receptor beta chains reported below all come from one sample, sequenced in a study of OX40 agonist ivuxolimab in advanced cancers. Sequencing used immunoSEQ multiplex PCR; TCRdb keeps in-frame clones, though not all of them. The sample lists 50,000 to 70,000 clones, 84% occurring once. The sample here was CD4+ or CD8+ T cells sorted from blood, taken in a trial of the OX40 agonist ivuxolimab. These receptors originate from an adult with an advanced solid tumor such as melanoma, head and neck, liver or kidney cancer.

The gene calls are TRBV5-1 and TRBJ2-5, with 8 bases fitting TRBD2. Germline V gene lookup returns CDR1 SGHRS and CDR2 YFSETQ. V was clipped by 4 bases and J by 1 base; unmatched bases: 3. CDR3 length: 14 amino acids. This chain's CDR3 is CASSPGTSQETQYF. The CDR3 DNA reads as TGCGCCAGCAGCCCCGGGACTAGCCAAGAGACCCAGTACTTC.

The rearrangement uses TRBV27 and TRBJ1-2; 11 positions agree with TRBD1. This CDR3 has 16 residues. Germline CDR1 MNHEY, CDR2 SMNVEV (reference sequence). J lost 4 bases, V lost 4 bases, and 8 bases had no gene match. The DNA of the CDR3 is TGTGCCAGCAGTTCGTGGACAGGGGGCGATGGCTATGGCTACACCTTC. Protein sequence: CASSSWTGGDGYGYTF.

The chain has TRBV29-1 and TRBJ2-3, with D uncertain. Trimming pared 8 bases from V and 5 bases from J, leaving 14 bases between. Germline CDR1 SQVTM, CDR2 ANQGSEA. The length of the CDR3 is 12 residues. CDR3 loop: CSPQGPGDTQYF. CDR3 nucleotide sequence: TGCAGCCCCCAAGGTCCTGGAGATACGCAGTATTTT.

The gene calls are TRBV30 and TRBJ1-2; 9 bases map to TRBD1. Per the germline V gene, CDR1 is GTSNPN and CDR2 is SVGIG (reference sequence). The CDR3 length is 15 residues. V trimming: 1 base; J trimming: 7 bases; junction bases outside the gene matches: 10. This CDR3 is CAWSGTGTGPFGYTF. CDR3 DNA sequence: TGTGCCTGGAGTGGGACCGGGACAGGGCCTTTTGGCTACACCTTC.

The V gene is TRBV4-2, the J gene TRBJ2-1; D ambiguous. The CDR3 contains 17 residues. The germline V and J ends were trimmed by 1 base and 0 bases, with 13 bases remaining between them. The germline V gene encodes CDR1 LGHNA and CDR2 YNFKEQ. DNA of the CDR3: TGTGCCAGCAGCCAAGCCGGAGAGACTCACTCCTACAATGAGCAGTTCTTC. This sequence encodes CASSQAGETHSYNEQFF.

The chain has TRBV28 and TRBJ2-7; TRBD2 agrees at 13 bases. There are 17 residues in the CDR3. CDR1 MDHEN and CDR2 SYDVKM come from the germline V gene. V shed 3 bases, J shed 6 bases, and the junction held 11 bases outside the gene matches. This CDR3 reads CASSFPRTSGGGLEQYF. The DNA for the CDR3 is TGTGCCAGCAGTTTTCCCCGGACTAGCGGGGGAGGGCTCGAGCAGTACTTC. Filled out from reference TRBV28 and TRBJ2-7, the complete variable domain reads DVKVTQSSRYLVKRTGEKVFLECVQDMDHENMFWYRQDPGLGLRLIYFSYDVKMKEKGDIPEGYSVSREKKERFSLILESASTNQTSMYLCASSFPRTSGGGLEQYFGPGTRLTVT.

J is TRBJ2-2 and V is TRBV19, with D hard to call. Trimming removed 3 bases at V and 5 bases at J, with 10 bases between. CDR3 length equals 14 residues. From germline, CDR1 is LNHDA and CDR2 SQIVND (reference sequence). As DNA, the CDR3 is TGTGCCAGTAGTATTTCTAGTCCTACCGGGGAGCTGTTTTTT. Amino acid sequence: CASSISSPTGELFF.

The chain recombines TRBV18 with TRBJ1-1; possibly TRBD1 for D (5 bases). V was trimmed by 6 bases and J by 3 bases, leaving 11 bases between them. This CDR3 spans 13 amino acids. Per germline, CDR1 KGHSH and CDR2 LQKENI. The CDR3 spells CASSTGPYTEAFF. As DNA, the CDR3 is TGTGCCAGCTCCACAGGACCTTACACTGAAGCTTTCTTT.

The chain recombines TRBV7-9 with TRBJ2-7; 10 nucleotides agree with TRBD1. Germline V CDR1 and CDR2: SEHNR, FQNEAQ (reference sequence). The CDR3 is made up of 15 amino acids. V dropped 4 bases and J dropped 6; count of bases not matched to a gene: 9. The CDR3: CASSSYRDRGAEQYF. In DNA, the CDR3 is TGTGCCAGCAGCTCCTACCGGGACAGGGGAGCCGAGCAGTACTTC.

This rearrangement joins TRBV4-3 to TRBJ1-2; 12 bases are shared with TRBD1. Losses at the gene ends were 1 base for V and 8 bases for J; bases not matched to a gene: 5. Germline lookup yields CDR1 LGHNA and CDR2 YSLEER. This CDR3 has 15 residues. CDR3: CASSQGGQGAWGYTF. CDR3 DNA: TGCGCCAGCAGCCAAGGGGGACAGGGGGCTTGGGGCTACACCTTC.

This clone was counted only a few times. The V call is TRBV15, the J call TRBJ1-6; the D is unclear. The V and J ends lost 3 bases and 13 bases respectively, with 16 bases between them. The germline V gene has CDR1 LNHNV and CDR2 YYDKDF (reference sequence). The length of the CDR3 is 14 residues. The CDR3 coding sequence is TGTGCCACCAGCAGGGACTCTGGAGGATCGCCCCTCCACTTT. Its protein product is CATSRDSGGSPLHF.

The chain recombines TRBV9 with TRBJ2-2, with a tentative D call TRBD2 (5 bases). Germline V gene sequence: CDR1 SGDLS, CDR2 YYNGEE. The CDR3 has 16 amino acids. Deletions cut 0 bases from V and 0 bases from J, with 9 bases between. The CDR3 coding sequence is TGTGCCAGCAGCGTAGATCCGGGAACGAACACCGGGGAGCTGTTTTTT. It yields the protein CASSVDPGTNTGELFF.

J is TRBJ2-7 and V is TRBV7-2, with a weak D call TRBD1 (6 bases). The germline CDR1 and CDR2 sequences are SGHTA and FQGNSA. V was trimmed by 4 bases and J by 4 bases, leaving 14 bases between them. This CDR3 region has 14 residues. Here the CDR3 reads CASSSVDSGYEQYF. CDR3 nucleotides: TGTGCCAGCAGCTCGGTGGACAGCGGATACGAGCAGTACTTC.

This clone was observed a single time. DNA of the CDR3: TGTGCCAGCAGCTTCCAGGGGAGCTCCTACAATGAGCAGTTCTTC. It encodes CASSFQGSSYNEQFF. V gene TRBV7-2 combines with J gene TRBJ2-1, with D perhaps TRBD1 (6 bases). The CDR3 has 15 amino acids. Trimming removed 3 bases from V and 0 bases from J, with 9 bases in between. Germline CDR1 reads SGHTA; CDR2 reads FQGNSA.

The chain joins TRBV6-5 to TRBJ2-7, with D uncertain. Germline V CDR1 and CDR2: MNHEY, SVGAGI. CDR3 length: 12 amino acids. V lost 4 bases and J 5 bases, leaving 9 bases between the germline ends. CDR3 in DNA: TGTGCCAGCAGTTCCCGAGTCAACGAGCAGTACTTC. Translating it yields CASSSRVNEQYF.